This T cell receptor (beta chain) was documented in a study of long-term antiretroviral therapy in people with HIV. The study, taken as a whole, reports: Sampling of blood ran from the mid-2000s to the late 2010s, and older ART regimens were possibly in use. Diversity remained lower than transplant donor controls, even though it increased after ART.

V shed 1 base and J shed 7 bases, with 5 bases lying between them. Germline CDR1 is KGHSH and CDR2 is LQKENI. The CDR3 is 12 amino acids. As for this clone: Its antigen is unknown.

Running of the v3.0 immunoSEQ assay took place at survey level. Sequencing was directed toward about 40,000-55,000 T-cell genomes in each sample. Only in-frame clones appear in the TCRdb table, and some are missing; sequencing was by immunoSEQ multiplex PCR. The table shows about 22,000 clones, with 84% occurring only once. The United States was where all participants with HIV were treated. The sequenced sample was unsorted PBMCs, obtained 0.1 years before starting antiretroviral therapy. The chain links TRBV18 to TRBJ2-1; unclear D gene. The clonotype was recovered from a young man with HIV. CDR3 residues: CASSPRVNEQFF. CDR3 bases: TGTGCCAGCTCACCACGGGTTAATGAGCAGTTCTTC. Full variable domain (remainder filled in from reference TRBV18 and TRBJ2-1): NAGVMQNPRHLVRRRGQEARLRCSPMKGHSHVYWYRQLPEEGLKFMVYLQKENIIDESGMPKERFSAEFPKEGPSILRIQQVVRGDSAAYFCASSPRVNEQFFGPGTRLTVL.